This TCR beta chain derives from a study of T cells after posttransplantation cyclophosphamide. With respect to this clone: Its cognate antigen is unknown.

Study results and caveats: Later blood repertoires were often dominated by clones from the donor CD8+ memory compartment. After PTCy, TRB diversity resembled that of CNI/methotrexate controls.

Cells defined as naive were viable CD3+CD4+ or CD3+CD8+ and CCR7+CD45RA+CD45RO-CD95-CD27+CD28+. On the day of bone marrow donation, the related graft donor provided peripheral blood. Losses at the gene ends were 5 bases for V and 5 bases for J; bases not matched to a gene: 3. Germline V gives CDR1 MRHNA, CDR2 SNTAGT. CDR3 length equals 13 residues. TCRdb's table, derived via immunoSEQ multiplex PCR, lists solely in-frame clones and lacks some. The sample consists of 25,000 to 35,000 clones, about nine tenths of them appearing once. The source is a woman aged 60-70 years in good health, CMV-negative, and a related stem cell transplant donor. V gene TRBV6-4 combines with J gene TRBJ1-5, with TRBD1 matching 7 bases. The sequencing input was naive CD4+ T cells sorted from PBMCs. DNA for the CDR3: TGTGCCAGCAGTCGCGACAGGGATCAGCCCCAGCATTTT. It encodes CASSRDRDQPQHF.